This T cell receptor beta chain was captured in a study of T-cell reconstitution after alpha-beta-depleted transplantation in children (dated by TCRdb to the mid-2010s). Turning to the overall study: Using TCR repertoire profiling, the study quantitatively followed how T-cell immune reconstitution unfolded in children after TCRalphabeta/CD19-depleted allogeneic hematopoietic cell transplantation.

The library was prepared using PCR. Sequenced using an Illumina HiSeq 2500. TCR library preparation used molecular barcoding, with unique molecular identifiers applied to normalize quantification of the TCRbeta repertoire. Through fastp at Q25 and MiXCR, TCRdb rebuilt clones from the public reads, retaining in-frame beta chains. Identical CDR3 proteins give one entry, which carries the most common genes and DNA. Recorded for this sample are 45,000 to 60,000 distinct CDR3 sequences; around 56% of them occurred a single time. In total, the top ten clones hold roughly two fifths of the sample. Via the germline V gene, CDR1 is SGHRS and CDR2 YFSETQ. Its CDR3 holds 16 amino acids, cysteine through phenylalanine. The CDR3 DNA has 48 bases and is translated from base 1. Between the V and J ends, shortened by 0 bases and 3 bases respectively, the junction contains 16 bases. Broader findings and caveats from the paper: Apparently early alphabetaT-cell count recovery about two months after transplant reportedly relied on only several hundred rapidly expanded clones derived from non-depleted graft cells. In some patients, the high TCRbeta diversity seen at day 60 was put down to recipient T cells and intrathymic progenitors that had survived conditioning. Hyperexpanded clone frequencies declined over subsequent months; after one year, T-cell counts and TCRbeta diversity were mostly attributed to newly produced T cells.

Interpreted using the paper, the treatment or condition label stands for: allogeneic hematopoietic cell transplantation with graft depleted of TCRalphabeta T cells and CD19 B cells. The children who served as transplant recipients had been given grafts of TCRalphabeta/CD19-depleted allogeneic hematopoietic cells. Concerning this clonotype itself: Its antigen remains unidentified. No quality values exist for individual bases; no much larger clone is one base distant.

The sequence was obtained from a boy in the first two years of life with SCID, due to receive a stem cell transplant. The sequence is built from TRBV5-1 and TRBJ2-7, with the D gene uncertain. Here the sequenced sample was peripheral blood, taken before TCRalphabeta/CD19-depleted stem cell transplant. The CDR3 reads CASSLDGNSNVYEQYF. The base sequence is TGCGCCAGCAGCTTGGACGGTAACTCGAACGTCTACGAGCAGTACTTC.